This note documents a single T cell receptor beta chain sequence. Its antigen is currently unknown. Measured with immunoSEQ multiplex PCR; TCRdb has only the in-frame clones, and not every one. The table records about 39,000 clones, 70% to 85% of them present only once. This entry comes from a study of PD-1 blockade in classical Hodgkin lymphoma. Study-level findings and limits: Newly diagnosed patients were said to have less baseline TCR diversity than healthy donors did.

V shed 6 bases, J shed 2 bases, and the junction held 8 bases outside the gene matches. CDR1 MDHEN and CDR2 SYDVKM come from the germline V gene. The CDR3 is 15 amino acids. As to time point: cycle 4 day 1 (C4D1), after five to seven weeks of nivolumab. Each patient relapsed following autologous stem cell transplantation, and prior brentuximab vedotin exposure differed. The chain uses TRBV28 and TRBJ2-7; TRBD1 aligns across 9 bases. The sequence was collected from a human donor with classical Hodgkin lymphoma. The material sequenced was peripheral blood mononuclear cells (PBMCs), taken before the fourth cycle of nivolumab. The CDR3 nucleotides are TGTGCCAGCAGACAACGGACAGGGGTCACCTACGAGCAGTACTTC. It encodes CASRQRTGVTYEQYF.